This TCR beta chain was found in a study of blood T cell repertoires in COVID-19 (TCRdb year 2020). With respect to the entire study: The collaborator samples originated in the United States, Italy and Spain and spanned the acute and convalescent phases of COVID-19. The prospective study material was composed of cDNA or gDNA derived from T cells, B-cell-depleted T cells, or PBMCs. The dataset comprised deeply sampled blood TCRbeta repertoires from subjects exposed to, actively infected with, or recovered from COVID-19. A freely available public database, intended as a resource for researchers studying the immune response to SARS-CoV-2, is where the repertoires were released. Samples were obtained from the ongoing ImmuneRACE study (first 160 participants) and from 1,254 subjects provided by 6 global collaborators. Nearly every sample came with metadata listing a de-identified subject ID, COVID-19 status, age in years and sex. Where available, HLA class I and class II types were obtained from metadata supplied by the sample provider rather than from assay-based typing.

A remark on this clone: This receptor's antigen is unknown. The input lacks base qualities; no much larger clone sits a single base away.

The immunoSEQ Assay, a bias-controlled multiplex PCR, was used to amplify TCRbeta CDR3 regions from genomic DNA. The paper's data handling went like this. Nucleated cell counts per sample were estimated from amplification of reference gene primers within the assay. Sequence reads were collapsed and filtered to measure the absolute abundance of every unique TCRbeta CDR3 rearrangement. For each sample, productive Simpson clonality was calculated by taking the square root of Simpson's diversity index across productive rearrangements. Imported from immuneACCESS, the table was reduced by TCRdb to in-frame sequences with V and J called. These copies leave out some clones; in studies compared against another copy, an unresolved V gene accounts for under half, and the cause of the remainder is not known. The D gene and trimming were derived from the DNA, and the V and J assignments and clone size from that table. Within this sample are about 260,000 clones, with around four fifths of them counted one time only. Of the sample, 3.5% to 5% is held by the ten largest clones.

The study at large found these results: Clinical and demographic metadata were provided uncurated, with the amount varying by source and participant.

Enrolling through a virtual design, the prospective study's participants ranged in age from roughly 18 to 89 years and lived across 20 to 25 United States geographic areas. In the prospective study, cohorts were assigned on the basis of participant-reported clinical history obtained from a screening survey and a study questionnaire. In the prospective study, mobile phlebotomists collected whole blood, serum and a nasopharyngeal or oropharyngeal swab from each participant. Prospective study participants could optionally give additional blood draws and questionnaires over a 2-month period. Before DNA extraction, blood samples from the prospective study were shipped at room temperature or frozen. The germline V gene gives CDR1 as SGHVS and CDR2 as FQNEAQ. From its cysteine to its phenylalanine, the CDR3 spans 15 amino acids. The entry retains the CDR3 DNA only, 45 bases that are in frame from base 1. Trimming takes 5 bases from V and 5 bases from J, and the germline ends sit 15 bases apart.

Sequencing was performed on PBMCs or T cells enriched from blood (not recorded which). The chain was built from TRBV7-8 and TRBJ2-2, with TRBD2 as a weak D call on 6 bases. This sequence was found in a man younger than 40 with acute COVID-19. The base sequence is TGTGCCAGCAGCCCGCGGGAACTGCGAACCGGGGAGCTGTTTTTT. It specifies CASSPRELRTGELFF.